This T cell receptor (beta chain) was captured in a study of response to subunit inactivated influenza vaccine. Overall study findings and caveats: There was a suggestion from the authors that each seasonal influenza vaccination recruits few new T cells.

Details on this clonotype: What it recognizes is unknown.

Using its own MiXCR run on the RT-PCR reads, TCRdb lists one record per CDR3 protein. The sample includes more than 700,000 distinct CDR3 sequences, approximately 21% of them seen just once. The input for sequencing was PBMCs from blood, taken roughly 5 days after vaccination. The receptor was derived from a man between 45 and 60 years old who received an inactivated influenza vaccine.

CDR3 sequence reads: CASSASRGGDQPQHF. In DNA form, the CDR3 reads TGTGCCAGCAGTGCTTCCAGGGGAGGGGATCAGCCCCAGCATTTT. This sequence joins TRBV6-1 and TRBJ1-5, with D possibly TRBD1 on 6 matching bases. V lost 4 bases and J 5 bases, leaving 15 bases between the germline ends. The germline V gene encodes CDR1 MNHNS and CDR2 SASEGT. The CDR3 runs to 15 residues.